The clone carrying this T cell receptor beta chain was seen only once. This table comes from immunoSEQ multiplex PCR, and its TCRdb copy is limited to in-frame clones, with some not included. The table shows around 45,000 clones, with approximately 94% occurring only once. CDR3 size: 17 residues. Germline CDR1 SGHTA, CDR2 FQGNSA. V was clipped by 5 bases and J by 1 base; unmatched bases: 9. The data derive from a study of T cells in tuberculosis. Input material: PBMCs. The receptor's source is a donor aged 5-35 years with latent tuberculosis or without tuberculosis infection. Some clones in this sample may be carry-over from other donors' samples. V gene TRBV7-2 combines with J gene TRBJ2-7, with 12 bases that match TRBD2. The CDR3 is CASSKNGLAGLSYEQYF. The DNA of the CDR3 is TGTGCCAGCAGCAAAAACGGACTAGCGGGACTTTCCTACGAGCAGTACTTC.